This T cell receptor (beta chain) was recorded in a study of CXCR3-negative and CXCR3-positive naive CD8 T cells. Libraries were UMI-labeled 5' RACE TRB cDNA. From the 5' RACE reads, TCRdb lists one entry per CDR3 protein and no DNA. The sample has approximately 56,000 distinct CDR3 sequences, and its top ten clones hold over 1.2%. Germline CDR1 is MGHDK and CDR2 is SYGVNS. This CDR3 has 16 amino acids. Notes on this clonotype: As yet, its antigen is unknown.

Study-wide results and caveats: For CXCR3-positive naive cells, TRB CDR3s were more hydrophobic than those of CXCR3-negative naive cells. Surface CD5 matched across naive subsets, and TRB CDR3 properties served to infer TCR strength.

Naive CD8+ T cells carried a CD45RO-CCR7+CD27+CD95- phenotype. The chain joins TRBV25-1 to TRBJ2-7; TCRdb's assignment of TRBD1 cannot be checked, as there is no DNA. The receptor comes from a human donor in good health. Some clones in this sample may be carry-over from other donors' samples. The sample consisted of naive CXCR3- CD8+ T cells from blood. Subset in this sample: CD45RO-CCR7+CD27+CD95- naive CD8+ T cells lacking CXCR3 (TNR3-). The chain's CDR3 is CASRTLTGGDPGEQYF.